Listed here are 2 T cell receptor beta chains from one sample, sequenced in a study of memory B cells and T cells in multiple sclerosis. Stimulus-free culture yielded autoproliferating CFSE-dim and non-proliferating CFSE-high T cells, each sequenced separately. Pooled replicate wells came from around 5x10^7 CFSE-labeled PBMCs cultured around seven days without stimulus. Only in-frame clones appear in the TCRdb table, and some are missing; sequencing was by immunoSEQ multiplex PCR. The data hold roughly 30,000 clones, with roughly 82% observed a single time. For these TCRs, the target antigens are not known. The sequencing input was PBMCs from blood kept in culture. The receptors were gathered from a human donor with multiple sclerosis.

The genes are TRBV9 and TRBJ2-3; 14 bases are a match to TRBD2. The V segment lost 0 bases and the J segment 4 bases; nucleotides outside the gene matches: 4. Germline assignment: CDR1 SGDLS and CDR2 YYNGEE. The CDR3 runs to 17 residues. The CDR3 DNA reads TGTGCCAGCAGCGTAGCTACGACTAGCGGGGGGGCAGATACGCAGTATTTT. Encoded protein: CASSVATTSGGADTQYF.

This clone has only one observation. The chain employs TRBV29-1 and TRBJ2-7, with D perhaps TRBD2 (6 bases). Germline-derived CDR1 and CDR2 are SQVTM and ANQGSEA. V dropped 5 bases and J dropped 4 bases, with 15 bases sitting between them. The CDR3 sequence is 13 residues long. CDR3 DNA sequence: TGCAGCGTTCCGGCTAGCGTAGGGTACGAGCAGTACTTC. The encoded protein is CSVPASVGYEQYF.